The 8 T cell receptor beta chains below all came from one sample that was sequenced in a study of shared clonotypes between healthy human individuals. Repertoires were generated with immunoSEQ multiplex PCR, while TCRdb's copy carries only in-frame clones and drops some. The table includes around 2.1 million clones, under 97% detected once. The material sequenced was naive CD4+ T cells sorted from blood. Subset in this sample: CD45RA+ positively selected. These TCRs come from a man aged 18 to 30 in good health.

As concerns this clone: This specimen includes other DNA sequences encoding the same CDR3. The genes are TRBV7-2 and TRBJ1-1; D is perhaps TRBD1 (5 bases). V gave up 3 bases and J gave up 4 bases, with 9 bases separating them. Germline V gives CDR1 SGHTA, CDR2 FQGNSA. This CDR3 has 13 residues. DNA for the CDR3: TGTGCCAGCAGCTTGTCAGGGTCCACTGAAGCTTTCTTT. Encoded protein: CASSLSGSTEAFF.

The chain joins TRBV7-2 to TRBJ2-7, with TRBD1 matching 7 bases. This CDR3 comprises 13 residues. V shed 5 bases and J 7 bases; nucleotides not matched to a gene: 8. Germline-derived CDR1 and CDR2 are SGHTA and FQGNSA. CDR3 bases: TGTGCCAGCAGCCCGGACAGGTTTATGGAGCAGTACTTC. Translating gives CASSPDRFMEQYF.

The rearrangement uses TRBV7-9 and TRBJ2-3; a weak D match, TRBD2 (5 bases). The V gene lost 1 base and the J gene lost 4 bases, with 12 bases spanning the gap. This CDR3 is built from 15 residues. Germline loops: CDR1 SEHNR, CDR2 FQNEAQ (reference sequence). The CDR3 bases are TGTGCCAGCAGCTTAGGGGAAGGCGGGCCAGATACGCAGTATTTT. Translated: CASSLGEGGPDTQYF. The full variable domain, its missing parts supplied by reference TRBV7-9 and TRBJ2-3, is DTGVSQNPRHKITKRGQNVTFRCDPISEHNRLYWYRQTLGQGPEFLTYFQNEAQLEKSRLLSDRFSAERPKGSFSTLEIQRTEQGDSAMYLCASSLGEGGPDTQYFGPGTRLTVL.

The chain couples TRBV6-5 to TRBJ2-5; TRBD1 agrees at 7 bases. The CDR3 extends over 15 amino acids. Germline values: CDR1 MNHEY, CDR2 SVGAGI. With V trimmed by 7 bases and J by 2 bases, 10 bases remained unmatched. For the CDR3, the DNA is TGTGCCAGCAAACCCTCTTTGGGACAGCAAGAGACCCAGTACTTC. It specifies CASKPSLGQQETQYF.

The chain has TRBV5-1 and TRBJ1-1; TRBD1 is a possible D gene (5 bases). The length of the CDR3 is 11 residues. The V end was cut by 2 bases, the J end by 7 bases, with 6 bases between. Looked up from germline, CDR1 is SGHRS and CDR2 is YFSETQ. CDR3 in DNA: TGCGCCAGCAGCTTTGGGGGTGAAGCTTTCTTT. It specifies CASSFGGEAFF.

The chain joins TRBV11-2 to TRBJ2-5; D not certain. The germline V and J ends were trimmed by 1 base and 5 bases, with 20 bases remaining between them. From germline, CDR1 is SGHAT and CDR2 FQNNGV. The CDR3 is 17 amino acids. The CDR3 nucleotides are TGTGCCAGCAGCTTAGGCCAGATAGGCCAGGTATGGGAGACCCAGTACTTC. Translation gives CASSLGQIGQVWETQYF.

The chain employs TRBV29-1 and TRBJ1-5; 9 nucleotides align to TRBD1. The CDR3 runs to 13 residues. With 6 bases clipped from V and 7 bases from J, the junction kept 7 bases outside the gene matches. In germline, CDR1 is SQVTM, CDR2 ANQGSEA. CDR3 in DNA: TGCAGCGTCGCGGGACAGGGAGGCCAGCCCCAGCATTTT. This codes for CSVAGQGGQPQHF.

This clone occurred a few times. In DNA, the CDR3 is TGCAGCGCCCATGGGGGCTCTGGAAACACCATATATTTT. It is translated as CSAHGGSGNTIYF. The rearrangement links TRBV29-1 to TRBJ1-3, with D possibly matching TRBD1 (5 bases). There are 13 residues in the CDR3. Germline loops: CDR1 SQVTM, CDR2 ANQGSEA. With 7 bases removed from V and 0 bases from J, the gap between germline ends came to 10 bases.